This entry lists 17 T cell receptor beta chains sequenced from one sample in a study of shared clonotypes between healthy human individuals. Here immunoSEQ multiplex PCR was the method, and the copy in TCRdb shows in-frame clones only, minus some. The sample carries approximately 2.3 million clones, approximately 93% recorded once. What was sequenced was naive CD4+ T cells from PBMCs. Documented subset: CD45RA+ positively selected. The receptors were gathered from a man between 18 and 35 years old in good health. Some clones in this sample may be carry-over from other donors' samples.

The J gene is TRBJ2-7, the V gene TRBV11-2, with 7 bases lining up with TRBD1. The germline V gene encodes CDR1 SGHAT and CDR2 FQNNGV. This CDR3 is 14 amino acids long. V was clipped by 3 bases and J by 5 bases; unmatched bases: 7. For the CDR3, the DNA is TGTGCCAGCAGCTTTAGAGACAGGGCCAACGAGCAGTACTTC. It is translated as CASSFRDRANEQYF.

In DNA, the CDR3 is TGCGCCAGCAGCCCGCTAACAGGGCGGGACGAGCAGTACTTC. Protein product: CASSPLTGRDEQYF. The J gene is TRBJ2-7, the V gene TRBV5-1, with a tentative D call TRBD1 (6 bases). V lost 4 bases to trimming and J lost 5 bases, with 16 bases between them. Germline CDR1 is SGHRS and CDR2 is YFSETQ. There are 14 residues in the CDR3.

This clone has only a few counts. V usage is TRBV30 and J usage is TRBJ1-1; D ambiguous. Germline-derived CDR1 and CDR2 are GTSNPN and SVGIG (reference sequence). Trimming pared 4 bases from V and 4 bases from J, leaving 13 bases between. The CDR3 runs 13 residues. CDR3: CAWKKLGTTEAFF. The DNA for the CDR3 is TGTGCCTGGAAAAAGCTGGGAACCACTGAAGCTTTCTTT.

This clone was detected only once. V usage is TRBV29-1 and J usage is TRBJ1-2; D is perhaps TRBD1 (6 bases). The V end lost 0 bases, the J end lost 5 bases, and 10 bases lay between the germline ends. Germline V CDR1 and CDR2: SQVTM, ANQGSEA. This CDR3 contains 13 residues. CDR3 DNA: TGCAGCGTTGAAGATGTAGGGGGTTATGGCTACACCTTC. Its translation: CSVEDVGGYGYTF. Using reference TRBV29-1 and TRBJ1-2 for the parts outside the CDR3, the full variable domain is SAVISQKPSRDICQRGTSLTIQCQVDSQVTMMFWYRQQPGQSLTLIATANQGSEATYESGFVIDKFPISRPNLTFSTLTVSNMSPEDSSIYLCSVEDVGGYGYTFGSGTRLTVV.

This clone was observed a single time. An end of the junction differs from the germline gene, which may be a read error. The chain couples TRBV7-3 to TRBJ2-1; weak D call: TRBD2 (5 bases). CDR1 is SGHTA and CDR2 is FQGTGA in the germline V gene. CDR3 length equals 13 residues. CDR3 amino acids: CASSSDSHNEQFF. As DNA, the CDR3 is TGTGCCAGCAGCTCGGACTCCCACAATGAGCAGTTCTTC.

V is TRBV7-9 and J is TRBJ1-6; 8 bases align to TRBD1. Germline V gene data show CDR1 as SEHNR and CDR2 as FQNEAQ (reference sequence). The CDR3 spans 15 residues. V dropped 5 bases and J dropped 9; count of bases not matched to a gene: 9. This chain's CDR3 is CASSPLQDRASPLHF. DNA of the CDR3: TGTGCCAGCAGCCCCCTCCAGGACAGGGCTTCACCCCTCCACTTT.

The chain has TRBV5-1 and TRBJ1-1, with 7 bases identical to TRBD1. This CDR3 region has 14 residues. Looked up from germline, CDR1 is SGHRS and CDR2 is YFSETQ. V lost 4 bases and J lost 4; bases outside the gene matches: 7. CDR3 protein: CASSNPRDSTEAFF. CDR3 sequence (DNA): TGCGCCAGCAGCAATCCTAGGGACAGCACTGAAGCTTTCTTT.

The chain is built from TRBV2 and TRBJ2-2, with a weak D call TRBD2 (5 bases). Germline CDR1 and CDR2: SNHLY and FYNNEI. The V end was cut by 3 bases, the J end by 3 bases, with 8 bases between. This CDR3 has 14 amino acids. CDR3 region: CASSEGEHTGELFF. CDR3 bases: TGTGCCAGCAGTGAGGGAGAGCACACCGGGGAGCTGTTTTTT.

V and J are TRBV7-2 and TRBJ1-1; 8 bases align to TRBD1. This CDR3 region has 14 residues. CDR1 and CDR2 (germline): SGHTA, FQGNSA. With 5 bases clipped from V and 5 bases from J, the junction kept 7 bases outside the gene matches. CDR3 region: CASSPTRQGTEAFF. CDR3 nucleotide sequence: TGTGCCAGCAGCCCGACCCGACAGGGGACTGAAGCTTTCTTT. Combining the CDR3 with reference TRBV7-2 and TRBJ1-1 gives the whole variable domain GAGVSQSPSNKVTEKGKDVELRCDPISGHTALYWYRQSLGQGLEFLIYFQGNSAPDKSGLPSDRFSAERTGGSVSTLTIQRTQQEDSAVYLCASSPTRQGTEAFFGQGTRLTVV.

V usage is TRBV2 and J usage is TRBJ2-7, with D possibly matching TRBD2 (6 bases). Trimming took off 6 bases at V and 2 bases at J, with 17 bases between the two ends. Per the germline V gene, CDR1 is SNHLY and CDR2 is FYNNEI. CDR3 length: 15 residues. Here the CDR3 reads CASSASSGLTYEQYF. CDR3 DNA: TGTGCCAGCAGCGCCTCTTCCGGACTAACCTACGAGCAGTACTTC.

The rearrangement links TRBV28 to TRBJ2-7; D remains unclear. Germline CDR1 reads MDHEN; CDR2 reads SYDVKM. Deletions cut 10 bases from V and 7 bases from J, with 11 bases between. The CDR3 sequence is 10 residues long. CDR3 amino acids: CATGGREQYF. CDR3 bases: TGTGCCACCGGTGGGCGAGAGCAGTACTTC.

The chain has TRBV7-3 and TRBJ1-3; no clear D gene. The CDR3 consists of 14 residues. With 4 bases removed from V and 1 base from J, the gap between germline ends came to 8 bases. Germline V gene sequence: CDR1 SGHTA, CDR2 FQGTGA. CDR3 sequence: CASSSEPSGNTIYF. The CDR3 region has the DNA TGTGCCAGCAGCTCGGAGCCTTCTGGAAACACCATATATTTT.

The chain carries TRBV19 and TRBJ2-2; D remains unclear. The CDR3 has 16 residues. V lost 7 bases and J 2 bases, leaving 17 bases between the germline ends. Germline assignment: CDR1 LNHDA and CDR2 SQIVND (reference sequence). CDR3 DNA: TGTGCCAGTACCCTGTATCGGTCTTTAAACACCGGGGAGCTGTTTTTT. This codes for CASTLYRSLNTGELFF.

The chain employs TRBV6-6 and TRBJ1-1; 10 bases are a match to TRBD1. J gave up 3 bases and V 4 bases, and 5 bases lay outside the gene matches. Germline loops: CDR1 MNHNY, CDR2 SVGAGI (reference sequence). The CDR3 has 15 amino acids. The DNA for the CDR3 is TGTGCCAGCAGTTTCCGGGGACAGGGGTACACTGAAGCTTTCTTT. Its translation: CASSFRGQGYTEAFF.

This chain connects TRBV11-2 to TRBJ2-2; 7 positions match TRBD2. Germline lookup yields CDR1 SGHAT and CDR2 FQNNGV. The V gene end was trimmed by 2 bases and the J gene end by 6 bases; junction bases not matched to a gene: 9. The CDR3 has 16 residues. CDR3 loop: CASSLLGLDRAGELFF. The CDR3 DNA reads TGTGCCAGCAGCTTACTAGGACTAGATCGGGCCGGGGAGCTGTTTTTT.

The chain combines TRBV7-2 with TRBJ2-7, with D tentatively TRBD1 (6 bases). The CDR3 length is 13 residues. Trimming left V 5 bases short and J 1 base short, with 9 bases between. Germline V gives CDR1 SGHTA, CDR2 FQGNSA. The CDR3 spells CASSGQSSYEQYF. CDR3 nucleotide sequence: TGTGCCAGCAGCGGACAGAGTTCCTACGAGCAGTACTTC.

V usage is TRBV5-6 and J usage is TRBJ2-3; 7 bases align to TRBD1. The CDR3 is made up of 16 amino acids. V lost 0 bases, J lost 0 bases, and 4 bases stayed unmatched. The germline V gene encodes CDR1 SGHDT and CDR2 YYEEEE. The CDR3 DNA reads as TGTGCCAGCAGCTTGGACAGGGGTACCAGCACAGATACGCAGTATTTT. It codes for CASSLDRGTSTDTQYF. Full variable domain (outside the CDR3, taken from reference TRBV5-6 and TRBJ2-3): DAGVTQSPTHLIKTRGQQVTLRCSPKSGHDTVSWYQQALGQGPQFIFQYYEEEERQRGNFPDRFSGHQFPNYSSELNVNALLLGDSALYLCASSLDRGTSTDTQYFGPGTRLTVL.